Listed here are 3 T cell receptor beta chains from one sample, sequenced in a study of tumor and adjacent non-tumor tissue in lung cancer. The library came from three nested PCR rounds adapted from ARM-PCR protocols. One entry per CDR3 protein results from TCRdb running MiXCR on the multiplex PCR reads. The sample includes about 200,000 distinct CDR3 sequences, 71% of them seen just once. This sample's RNA came from whole unsorted tissue. Sequenced material: lung tumor tissue. These receptors originate from a man between 60 and 75 years old with non-small cell lung cancer.

This clonotype has just one count. The genes are TRBV5-1 and TRBJ2-3; 7 nucleotides align to TRBD1. Trimming took 8 bases from V and 5 from J; bases not matched to a gene: 11. CDR3 length: 14 residues. In germline, CDR1 is SGHRS, CDR2 YFSETQ. The CDR3 nucleotides read TGCGCCAGTGCAACAGGGGACGTAGGAGATACGCAGTATTTT. Translating it yields CASATGDVGDTQYF.

About this clonotype itself: Since a much larger clone is just one base distant, this may be a read error. CDR3 sequence (DNA): TGTGCCAGCAGTGATATCGGGACTAGCGGGAGGCACACCTACGACCAGTACTTC. The encoded protein is CASSDIGTSGRHTYDQYF. The chain recombines TRBV6-6 with TRBJ2-7; 15 bases agree with TRBD2. The CDR3 sequence is 18 residues long. CDR1 and CDR2 from the germline V gene are MNHNY and SVGAGI (reference sequence).

Remarks on this clonotype: The conserved phenylalanine or tryptophan normally closing the CDR3 is absent here, so this likely arose from a read error. This rearrangement joins TRBV6-2 or TRBV6-3 to TRBJ2-7; 10 nucleotides match TRBD1. Germline V lookup: CDR1 MNHEY, CDR2 SVGEGT. CDR3 length: 15 residues. Losses at the gene ends were 2 bases for V and 6 bases for J; bases not matched to a gene: 7. The CDR3 bases are TGTGCCAGCAGTTACAGTGTGACAGGGGGCGGCGAGCAGTACTTG. It encodes CASSYSVTGGGEQYL.